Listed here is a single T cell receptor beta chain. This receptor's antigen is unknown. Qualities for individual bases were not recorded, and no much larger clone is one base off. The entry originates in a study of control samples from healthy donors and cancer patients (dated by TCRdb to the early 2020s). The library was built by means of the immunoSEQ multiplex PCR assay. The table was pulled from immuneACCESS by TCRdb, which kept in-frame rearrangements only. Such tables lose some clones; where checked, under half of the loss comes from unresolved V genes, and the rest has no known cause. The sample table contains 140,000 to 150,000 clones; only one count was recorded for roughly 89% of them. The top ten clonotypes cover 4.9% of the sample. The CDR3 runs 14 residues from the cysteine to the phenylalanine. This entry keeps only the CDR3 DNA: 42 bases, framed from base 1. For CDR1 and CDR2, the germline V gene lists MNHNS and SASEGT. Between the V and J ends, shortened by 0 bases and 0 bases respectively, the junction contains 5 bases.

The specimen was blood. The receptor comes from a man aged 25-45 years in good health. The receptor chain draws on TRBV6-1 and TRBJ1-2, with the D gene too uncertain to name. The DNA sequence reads TGTGCCAGCAGTGAAGCGGCAGCTAACTATGGCTACACCTTC. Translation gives CASSEAAANYGYTF.